Here is one T cell receptor (beta chain) with its context. No antigen is known for it. Unsorted material relied on about 90 million PBMCs as the source of genomic DNA. The data were taken from a study of shared clonotypes between healthy human individuals. The table came from immunoSEQ multiplex PCR; TCRdb's copy has only in-frame clones and leaves some out. The data contain fewer than 650,000 clones, about 79% of them seen just once; the ten biggest clones take up 10% to 15%. Overall study findings and caveats: Tissues were not sampled, only blood, and their repertoires likely differ. Sharing of clonotypes among donors was expected to vary with sequencing depth.

Per germline, CDR1 MNHEY and CDR2 SVGAGI. The CDR3 loop spans 15 amino acids. The junction had 9 bases not matched to a gene; V was cut back by 6 bases and J by 2 bases. V and J are TRBV6-5 and TRBJ1-1, with TRBD1 matching 7 bases. This TCR was sampled from a woman between 40 and 55 years old in good health. Some clones in this sample may be carry-over from other donors' samples. Sequenced sample: PBMCs. CDR3 loop: CASRIDRVGNTEAFF. As DNA, the CDR3 is TGTGCCAGCAGAATAGACAGGGTTGGAAACACTGAAGCTTTCTTT.